This is a list of T cell receptor beta chains from one sample in a study of cytomegalovirus exposure and HLA in healthy donors. The data were produced by immunoSEQ multiplex PCR, yet TCRdb's version contains in-frame clones alone and is incomplete. This sample carries more than 95,000 clones, with 2.2% going to the ten biggest clones. Material for sequencing was PBMCs. The receptors come from a middle-aged man in good health and CMV-seronegative. Each CDR3 is given with its conserved first and last residue. A D gene is named only where the DNA matches it firmly.

>TRBJ2-2|TRBV29-1|TRBD1
TGCAGCGTGTACTCCGGGGCAGGGGGCACCGGGGAGCTGTTTTTT
CSVYSGAGGTGELFF
>TRBJ2-1|TRBV29-1|.
TGCAGCGTTGCAACCCCGGGTGAGCAGTTCTTC
CSVATPGEQFF
>TRBJ2-6|TRBV7-9|TRBD1
TGTGCCAGCGGACTGGGACAGGGGATCTCTGGGGCCAACGTCCTGACTTTC
CASGLGQGISGANVLTF
>TRBJ2-7|TRBV9|.
TGTGCCAGCAGCGTGGGCGGGACGGGATCCTACGAGCAGTACTTC
CASSVGGTGSYEQYF
>TRBJ2-4|TRBV7-9|TRBD2
TGTGCCAGCAGCTTACGGTTAGCGGGGGGACTGCAGTACTTC
CASSLRLAGGLQYF
>TRBJ2-7|TRBV4-1|.
TGCGCCAGCAGTCGGGGCGGGGTCTACGAGCAGTACTTC
CASSRGGVYEQYF
>TRBJ2-5|TRBV11-2|.
TGTGCCAGCAGCATACAGGGTTGGGAGACCCAGTACTTC
CASSIQGWETQYF
>TRBJ2-6|TRBV7-2|.
TGTGCCAGCAGCTCCAGGGGTAAACTTTCTGGGGCCAACGTCCTGACTTTC
CASSSRGKLSGANVLTF
>TRBJ1-1|TRBV7-9|.
TGTGCCAGCAGCTTAGGGGGCCTGGCTGAAGCTTTCTTT
CASSLGGLAEAFF
>TRBJ2-5|TRBV5-1|TRBD1
TGCGCCAGCAGCTTCACAACAGGGGGCCTGCAAGAGACCCAGTACTTC
CASSFTTGGLQETQYF
>TRBJ2-7|TRBV7-2|TRBD1
TGTGCCAGCAGCCCCGGGACAGGACCGCTCGAGCAGTACTTC
CASSPGTGPLEQYF